This T cell receptor beta chain comes out of a study of blood T cells in healthy people across ages. CDR3 length: 14 residues. The V and J ends lost 6 bases and 10 bases, in that order; junction bases with no gene match: 11. The second PCR ran about 6 to 11 cycles with a sample-barcoded 5' primer and J-beta primers. All samples gave at least 3 million CDR3-containing paired-end reads. TCRdb re-called the 5' RACE reads with MiXCR, one entry per CDR3 protein. This table has fewer than 950,000 distinct CDR3 sequences, about 34% appearing once. The TCR was taken from a young man in good health. The rearrangement uses TRBV12-3 or TRBV12-4 and TRBJ2-2; 7 nucleotides align to TRBD2. Sequenced material: blood. The CDR3 loop is CASRSSGVSEELFF. The CDR3 DNA reads as TGTGCCAGCAGGTCTAGCGGCGTGTCCGAGGAGCTGTTTTTT.